The clone carrying this TCR beta chain was recorded only once. Its antigen remains unidentified. Primers included in the PCR were 60 Vbeta and 13 Jbeta primers. Some clones are missing from TCRdb's copy, which holds only in-frame ones; the method was immunoSEQ multiplex PCR. Of 200,000 to 250,000 clones listed, over 70% are singletons. This sample was included in a study of cytomegalovirus exposure and HLA in healthy donors. Overall study findings and caveats: When a later analysis was performed, an Asian-associated ancestry cluster reportedly had fewer N-insertions than the approximately 690-donor mean. Analyses of presence and absence presupposed an approximately uniform sequencing depth across donors.

Healthy individuals who donated bone marrow served as the donors. The length of the CDR3 is 14 residues. The V gene's germline CDR1 is SGHVS and CDR2 FQNEAQ. The J segment lost 11 bases and the V segment lost 1 base, leaving 9 bases of the junction unmatched. The sequence was collected from a woman aged 55-70 years in good health and CMV-seropositive. The sequencing input was PBMCs. The chain couples TRBV7-8 to TRBJ1-2; 8 nucleotides align to TRBD1. The CDR3 reads CASSLGGTGGEYTF. Written as DNA, the CDR3 is TGTGCCAGCAGCTTAGGGGGGACAGGTGGAGAGTACACCTTC.